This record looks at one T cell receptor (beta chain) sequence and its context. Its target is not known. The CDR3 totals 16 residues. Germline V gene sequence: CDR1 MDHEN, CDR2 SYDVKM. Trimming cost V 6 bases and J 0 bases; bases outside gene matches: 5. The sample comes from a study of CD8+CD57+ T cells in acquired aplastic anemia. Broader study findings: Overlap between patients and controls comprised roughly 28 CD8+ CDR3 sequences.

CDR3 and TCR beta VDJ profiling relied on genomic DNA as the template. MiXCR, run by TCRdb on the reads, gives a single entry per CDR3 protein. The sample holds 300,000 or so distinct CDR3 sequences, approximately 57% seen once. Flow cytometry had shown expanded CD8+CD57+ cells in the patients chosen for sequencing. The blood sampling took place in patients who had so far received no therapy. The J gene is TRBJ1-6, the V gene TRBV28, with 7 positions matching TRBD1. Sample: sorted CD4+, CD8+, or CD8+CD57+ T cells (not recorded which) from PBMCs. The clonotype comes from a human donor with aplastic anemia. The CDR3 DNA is TGTGCCAGCAGACCCGGGACAGCCTCCTATAATTCACCCCTCCACTTT. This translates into CASRPGTASYNSPLHF.